Below, 22 T cell receptor beta chains from the same sample are listed, as sequenced in a study of technical replicates of blood from a handful of donors. TCRdb's table, derived via immunoSEQ multiplex PCR, lists solely in-frame clones and lacks some. The table has fewer than 15,000 clones, roughly 94% seen once; the top ten hold around 7%. Sequencing used PBMCs. The receptors derive from a human donor in good health.

The chain is built from TRBV10-3 and TRBJ2-2, with TRBD1 matching over 7 bases. The CDR3 extends over 15 amino acids. Germline V gene lookup returns CDR1 ENHRY and CDR2 SYGVKD. With 8 bases clipped from V and 5 bases from J, the junction kept 11 bases outside the gene matches. For the CDR3, the DNA is TGTGCCATCCGTCGACAGGGACCAGGGACCGGGGAGCTGTTTTTT. Its protein is CAIRRQGPGTGELFF.

The CDR3 loop reads CAIPGHRAGTGELFF. DNA for the CDR3: TGTGCCATCCCGGGACACCGGGCGGGCACCGGGGAGCTGTTTTTT. The chain joins TRBV10-3 to TRBJ2-2, with D possibly being TRBD1 (6 bases). Germline loops: CDR1 ENHRY, CDR2 SYGVKD. The CDR3 length is 15 residues. V lost 8 bases, J lost 4 bases, and 17 bases lay in between.

Only one count was recorded for this clone. The chain is built from TRBV2 and TRBJ2-3, with 9 positions matching TRBD2. V lost 7 bases, J lost 0 bases, and 2 bases stayed unmatched. The CDR3 extends over 14 amino acids. Germline CDR1 reads SNHLY; CDR2 reads FYNNEI. This CDR3 is CASNAGGSTDTQYF. CDR3 coding DNA: TGTGCCAGCAATGCGGGAGGGAGCACAGATACGCAGTATTTT.

This clone was counted once. The rearrangement joins TRBV9 to TRBJ2-1; the match to TRBD1 covers 7 bases. The V and J ends lost 0 bases and 6 bases, in that order; junction bases with no gene match: 3. The CDR3 is made up of 14 amino acids. Germline values: CDR1 SGDLS, CDR2 YYNGEE. The DNA for the CDR3 is TGTGCCAGCAGCGTAGTTCAGGGGGTCAATGAGCAGTTCTTC. Protein: CASSVVQGVNEQFF.

The rearrangement joins TRBV28 to TRBJ1-1, with D hard to call. CDR1 and CDR2 (germline): MDHEN, SYDVKM. The length of the CDR3 is 15 residues. The V end lost 2 bases, the J end lost 4 bases, and 14 bases lay between the germline ends. Written as DNA, the CDR3 is TGTGCCAGCAGTTTAGGGTCGGCGGGTATCACTGAAGCTTTCTTT. Its translation: CASSLGSAGITEAFF.

The genes are TRBV19 and TRBJ1-4; D unclear. Germline V gene lookup returns CDR1 LNHDA and CDR2 SQIVND (reference sequence). The CDR3 runs 16 residues. The V gene lost 6 bases and the J gene lost 0 bases, with 14 bases spanning the gap. The CDR3 DNA follows: TGTGCCAGTAGGAGGGATTGGTATGCAACTAATGAAAAACTGTTTTTT. Encoded protein: CASRRDWYATNEKLFF.

In DNA, the CDR3 is TGTGCCAGCAGCGTATCCGCGCTCCAAGAGACCCAGTACTTC. Protein: CASSVSALQETQYF. The chain links TRBV9 to TRBJ2-5; D not resolved. The CDR3 loop spans 14 amino acids. Trimming removed 1 base at V and 1 base at J, with 8 bases between. The germline V gene has CDR1 SGDLS and CDR2 YYNGEE.

V and J are TRBV11-2 and TRBJ1-2; 7 positions agree with TRBD1. The CDR3 contains 15 residues. Germline CDR1 is SGHAT and CDR2 is FQNNGV. Trimming at V came to 3 bases and at J to 4 bases, leaving 8 bases not matched to a gene. The chain's CDR3 is CASSFDRDSPYGYTF. The CDR3 nucleotides read TGTGCCAGCAGCTTTGACCGGGACAGCCCCTATGGCTACACCTTC.

The V gene is TRBV7-8, the J gene TRBJ2-7, with TRBD1 matching over 7 bases. Losses at the gene ends were 5 bases for V and 5 bases for J; bases not matched to a gene: 9. Germline CDR1 is SGHVS and CDR2 is FQNEAQ. The CDR3 is 14 amino acids. CDR3 residues: CASSPYRGTHEQYF. DNA of the CDR3: TGTGCCAGCAGCCCTTACAGGGGAACCCACGAGCAGTACTTC.

The chain links TRBV4-1 to TRBJ2-1; 8 nucleotides align to TRBD2. CDR1 MGHRA and CDR2 YSYEKL come from the germline V gene. V was pared by 0 bases and J by 3 bases, with 10 bases of the junction left unmatched. This CDR3 comprises 18 residues. The CDR3 coding sequence is TGCGCCAGCAGCCAAGATATCGAGCGGGAGTTTGTCTACAATGAGCAGTTCTTC. Its protein is CASSQDIEREFVYNEQFF.

The chain recombines TRBV9 with TRBJ2-5; 10 bases fit TRBD2. The CDR3 contains 18 residues. Germline lookup yields CDR1 SGDLS and CDR2 YYNGEE. V was pared by 0 bases and J by 5 bases, with 13 bases of the junction left unmatched. The CDR3: CASSVAGASGSSWETQYF. CDR3 in DNA: TGTGCCAGCAGCGTAGCTGGGGCTAGCGGGAGTTCATGGGAGACCCAGTACTTC.

The chain combines TRBV5-4 with TRBJ2-5; 10 bases are shared with TRBD2. V shed 4 bases and J 4 bases; nucleotides not matched to a gene: 4. From germline, CDR1 is SGHNT and CDR2 YYREEE (reference sequence). The CDR3 runs to 14 residues. The chain's CDR3 is CASSPAGGLETQYF. The CDR3 DNA is TGTGCCAGCAGCCCAGCGGGAGGGCTAGAGACCCAGTACTTC. Drawing the rest from reference TRBV5-4 and TRBJ2-5, the complete variable domain is ETGVTQSPTHLIKTRGQQVTLRCSSQSGHNTVSWYQQALGQGPQFIFQYYREEENGRGNFPPRFSGLQFPNYSSELNVNALELDDSALYLCASSPAGGLETQYFGPGTRLLVL.

This clone was seen a handful of times. The rearrangement joins TRBV7-3 to TRBJ1-1, with 7 bases matching TRBD1. The CDR3 has 13 amino acids. CDR1 is SGHTA, CDR2 FQGTGA, per germline. The junction had 10 bases not matched to a gene; V was cut back by 6 bases and J by 9 bases. The CDR3 loop reads CASRQSEGQKAFF. CDR3 in DNA: TGTGCCAGCAGGCAATCTGAGGGACAGAAAGCTTTCTTT.

The chain joins TRBV29-1 to TRBJ2-7; 9 nucleotides line up with TRBD2. V lost 2 bases to trimming and J lost 4 bases; unmatched junction nucleotides: 3. From germline, CDR1 is SQVTM and CDR2 ANQGSEA. There are 13 residues in the CDR3. The CDR3 nucleotides are TGCAGCGTTGAAATTAGCGGGAGTTACGAGCAGTACTTC. It encodes CSVEISGSYEQYF.

Concerning this clone: The junction departs from the called germline gene at one end, perhaps through a read error. This chain connects TRBV28 to TRBJ1-1; 11 positions match TRBD1. The CDR3 is 13 amino acids. Germline lookup yields CDR1 MDHEN and CDR2 SYDVKM. This CDR3 is CASSSGQGADAFF. For the CDR3, the DNA is TGTGCCAGCAGCTCCGGACAGGGGGCTGACGCTTTCTTT.

The rearrangement links TRBV19 to TRBJ2-2; D remains unclear. Looked up from germline, CDR1 is LNHDA and CDR2 is SQIVND (reference sequence). Trimming shortened V by 6 bases and J by 5 bases, and 7 bases separated the two germline ends. This CDR3 has 12 residues. As DNA, the CDR3 is TGTGCCAGTAGGAGGCAAACCGGGGAGCTGTTTTTT. Its protein product is CASRRQTGELFF.

The CDR3 protein is CASSRGQGGRGWETQYF. The CDR3 DNA reads as TGCGCCAGCAGCAGAGGACAGGGTGGCCGGGGGTGGGAGACCCAGTACTTC. The genes are TRBV5-1 and TRBJ2-5, with 8 bases that match TRBD1. The CDR3 loop spans 17 amino acids. The V and J ends lost 4 bases and 5 bases, in that order; junction bases with no gene match: 16. Germline CDR1 is SGHRS and CDR2 is YFSETQ. The full variable domain, rest sourced from reference TRBV5-1 and TRBJ2-5, is KAGVTQTPRYLIKTRGQQVTLSCSPISGHRSVSWYQQTPGQGLQFLFEYFSETQRNKGNFPGRFSGRQFSNSRSEMNVSTLELGDSALYLCASSRGQGGRGWETQYFGPGTRLLVL.

This clone came up once. Written as DNA, the CDR3 is TGCGCCAGCAGCCCAGGGACAGGGCTGGAGACCCAGTACTTC. Amino acid sequence: CASSPGTGLETQYF. This chain connects TRBV5-1 to TRBJ2-5; TRBD1 agrees at 9 bases. CDR1 and CDR2 from the germline V gene are SGHRS and YFSETQ. After removal of 4 bases from V and 5 bases from J, the junction contained 6 bases not matched to a gene. CDR3 length: 14 residues.

The gene calls are TRBV19 and TRBJ1-2, with 8 bases matching TRBD1. Germline CDR1 and CDR2: LNHDA and SQIVND (reference sequence). V was clipped by 4 bases and J by 5 bases; unmatched bases: 3. The CDR3 is made up of 13 amino acids. In nucleotides, the CDR3 is TGTGCCAGTAGTACAGGACAGGGATATGGCTACACCTTC. This translates into CASSTGQGYGYTF. The full variable domain, in which reference TRBV19 and TRBJ1-2 provide the parts outside the CDR3, is DGGITQSPKYLFRKEGQNVTLSCEQNLNHDAMYWYRQDPGQGLRLIYYSQIVNDFQKGDIAEGYSVSREKKESFPLTVTSAQKNPTAFYLCASSTGQGYGYTFGSGTRLTVV.

V and J are TRBV7-9 and TRBJ2-1; 8 bases are shared with TRBD2. V was pared by 5 bases and J by 5 bases, with 11 bases of the junction left unmatched. The CDR3 has 16 amino acids. Germline V gene sequence: CDR1 SEHNR, CDR2 FQNEAQ (reference sequence). The CDR3 is CASSPAPGTRHNEQFF. For the CDR3, the DNA is TGTGCCAGCAGCCCCGCCCCCGGGACTAGGCACAATGAGCAGTTCTTC.

This chain uses TRBV5-8 with TRBJ2-7, with D possibly being TRBD2 (6 bases). Trimming removed 6 bases from V and 4 bases from J, with 17 bases in between. This CDR3 is built from 14 residues. Germline assignment: CDR1 SGHTS and CDR2 YDEGEE. This CDR3 reads CASNLNGGSYEQYF. Here the CDR3 DNA reads TGTGCCAGCAACCTGAACGGGGGTAGTTACGAGCAGTACTTC.

The chain combines TRBV9 with TRBJ2-2; 7 bases align to TRBD2. The CDR3 runs 14 residues. V lost 3 bases to trimming and J lost 9 bases; unmatched junction nucleotides: 8. Germline V gene lookup returns CDR1 SGDLS and CDR2 YYNGEE. The CDR3 DNA reads TGTGCCAGCAGCGCCATGACTAGCCGTTGGGAGCTGTTTTTT. Protein sequence: CASSAMTSRWELFF.